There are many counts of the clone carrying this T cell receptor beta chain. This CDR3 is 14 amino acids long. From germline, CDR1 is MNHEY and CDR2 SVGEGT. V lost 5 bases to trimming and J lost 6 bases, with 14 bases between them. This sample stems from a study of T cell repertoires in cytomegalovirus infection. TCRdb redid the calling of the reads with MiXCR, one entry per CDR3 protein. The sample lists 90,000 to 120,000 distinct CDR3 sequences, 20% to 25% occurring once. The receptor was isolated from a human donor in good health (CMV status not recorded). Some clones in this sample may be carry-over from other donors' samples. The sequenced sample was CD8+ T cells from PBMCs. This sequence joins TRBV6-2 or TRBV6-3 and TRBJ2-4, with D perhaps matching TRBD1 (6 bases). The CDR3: CASSPRQVGNIQYF. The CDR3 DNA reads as TGTGCCAGCAGTCCCCGACAGGTTGGAAACATTCAGTACTTC.